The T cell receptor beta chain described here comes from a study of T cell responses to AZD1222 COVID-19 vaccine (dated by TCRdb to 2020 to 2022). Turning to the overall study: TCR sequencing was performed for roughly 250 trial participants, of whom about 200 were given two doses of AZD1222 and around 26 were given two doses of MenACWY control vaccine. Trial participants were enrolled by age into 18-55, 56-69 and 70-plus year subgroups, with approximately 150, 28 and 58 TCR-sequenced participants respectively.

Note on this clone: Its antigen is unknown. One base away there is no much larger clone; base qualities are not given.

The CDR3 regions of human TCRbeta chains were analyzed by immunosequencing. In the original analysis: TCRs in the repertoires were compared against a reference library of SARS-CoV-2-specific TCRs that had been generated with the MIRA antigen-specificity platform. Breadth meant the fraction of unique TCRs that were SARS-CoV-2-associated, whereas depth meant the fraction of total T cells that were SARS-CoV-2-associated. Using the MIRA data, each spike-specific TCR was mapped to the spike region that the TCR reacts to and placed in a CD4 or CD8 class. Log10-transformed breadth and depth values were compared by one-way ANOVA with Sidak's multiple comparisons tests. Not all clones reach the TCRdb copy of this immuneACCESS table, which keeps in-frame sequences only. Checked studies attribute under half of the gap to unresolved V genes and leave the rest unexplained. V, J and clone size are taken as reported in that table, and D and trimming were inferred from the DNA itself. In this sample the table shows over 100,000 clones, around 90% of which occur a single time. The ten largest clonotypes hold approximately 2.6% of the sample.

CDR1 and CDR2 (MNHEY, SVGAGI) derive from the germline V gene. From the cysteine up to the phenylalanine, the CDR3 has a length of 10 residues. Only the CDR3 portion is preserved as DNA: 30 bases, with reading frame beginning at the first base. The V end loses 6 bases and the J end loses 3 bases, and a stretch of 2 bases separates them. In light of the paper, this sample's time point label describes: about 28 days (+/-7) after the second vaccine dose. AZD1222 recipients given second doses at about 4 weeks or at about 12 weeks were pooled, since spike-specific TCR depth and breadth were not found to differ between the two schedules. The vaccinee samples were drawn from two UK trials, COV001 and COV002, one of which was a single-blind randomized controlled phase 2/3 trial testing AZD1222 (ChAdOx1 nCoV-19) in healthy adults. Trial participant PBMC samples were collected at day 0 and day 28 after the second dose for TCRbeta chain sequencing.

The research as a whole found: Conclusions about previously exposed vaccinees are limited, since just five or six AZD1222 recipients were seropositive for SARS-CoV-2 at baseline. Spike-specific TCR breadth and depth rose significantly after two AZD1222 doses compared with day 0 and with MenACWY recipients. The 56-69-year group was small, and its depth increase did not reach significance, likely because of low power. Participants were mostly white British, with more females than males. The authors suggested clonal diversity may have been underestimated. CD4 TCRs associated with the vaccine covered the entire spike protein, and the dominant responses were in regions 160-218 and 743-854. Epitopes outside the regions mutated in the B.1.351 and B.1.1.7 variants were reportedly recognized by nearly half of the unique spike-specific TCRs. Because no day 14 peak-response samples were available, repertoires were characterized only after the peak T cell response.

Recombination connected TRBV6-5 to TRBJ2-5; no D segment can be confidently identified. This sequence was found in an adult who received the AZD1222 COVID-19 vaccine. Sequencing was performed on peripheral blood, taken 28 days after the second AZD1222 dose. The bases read TGTGCCAGCAGGGAAGAGACCCAGTACTTC. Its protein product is CASREETQYF.